These 32 T cell receptor beta chains were sequenced from one sample in a study of cytomegalovirus exposure and HLA in healthy donors. Vbeta (60) and Jbeta (13) primers were used in the PCR. Only in-frame clones appear in the TCRdb table, and some are missing; sequencing was by immunoSEQ multiplex PCR. The sample shows 140,000 to 150,000 clones, around 9.6% of them seen only once. What was sequenced was PBMCs. The receptors derive from a male donor in good health and CMV-seronegative.

CDR3 nucleotides: TGTGCCATCAGTGAGTCTAGGGAGACAGGGGTCGGCTACACCTTC. It codes for CAISESRETGVGYTF. This chain uses TRBV10-3 with TRBJ1-2; 8 nucleotides agree with TRBD1. V lost 0 bases to trimming and J lost 8 bases; unmatched junction nucleotides: 8. Per germline, CDR1 ENHRY and CDR2 SYGVKD. This CDR3 spans 15 amino acids.

This clone was seen more than once but under ten times. J is TRBJ2-3 and V is TRBV27; possible D gene TRBD1, 5 bases. CDR1 is MNHEY and CDR2 is SMNVEV in the germline V gene (reference sequence). This CDR3 spans 14 amino acids. The germline V and J ends were trimmed by 4 bases and 0 bases, with 8 bases remaining between them. CDR3 loop: CASSSGWSTDTQYF. CDR3 nucleotides: TGTGCCAGCAGTTCAGGGTGGAGCACAGATACGCAGTATTTT.

DNA of the CDR3: TGTGCCAGTAGTATTGGGGCGGGGGGTACCTACGAGCAGTACTTC. It yields the protein CASSIGAGGTYEQYF. The J gene is TRBJ2-7, the V gene TRBV19; 8 nucleotides match TRBD2. Trimming cost V 3 bases and J 2 bases; bases outside gene matches: 6. The CDR3 covers 15 residues. Germline V gives CDR1 LNHDA, CDR2 SQIVND (reference sequence).

The rearrangement links TRBV7-9 to TRBJ2-1; TRBD1 matches at 7 bases. The V gene's germline CDR1 is SEHNR and CDR2 FQNEAQ (reference sequence). CDR3 length equals 15 residues. After removal of 5 bases from V and 5 bases from J, the junction contained 9 bases not matched to a gene. The CDR3 DNA reads as TGTGCCAGCAGCCTTTTCCGGGACAGTCACAATGAGCAGTTCTTC. Translation gives CASSLFRDSHNEQFF.

V is TRBV6-5 and J is TRBJ1-1, with D hard to call. The V gene lost 2 bases and the J gene lost 1 base, with 8 bases spanning the gap. The CDR3 loop spans 14 amino acids. From germline, CDR1 is MNHEY and CDR2 SVGAGI. The CDR3 reads CASSYSQRNTEAFF. Here the CDR3 DNA reads TGTGCCAGCAGTTACAGCCAGCGGAACACTGAAGCTTTCTTT.

The V and J genes are TRBV5-1 and TRBJ2-1, with D perhaps matching TRBD1 (5 bases). In germline, CDR1 is SGHRS, CDR2 YFSETQ. The V end lost 5 bases, the J end lost 0 bases, and 18 bases lay between the germline ends. The CDR3 has 17 amino acids. This CDR3 reads CASSPDERGSSYNEQFF. CDR3 in DNA: TGCGCCAGCAGTCCTGACGAAAGGGGTAGCTCCTACAATGAGCAGTTCTTC.

This clone was detected a few times. This chain links TRBV2 with TRBJ1-6; possible D gene TRBD1, 5 bases. V was trimmed by 7 bases and J by 9 bases, leaving 13 bases between them. The germline V gene has CDR1 SNHLY and CDR2 FYNNEI. CDR3 length: 13 residues. CDR3 loop: CASTPMGGSPLHF. CDR3 DNA: TGTGCCAGCACCCCCATGGGGGGTTCACCCCTCCACTTT.

This chain joins TRBV19 and TRBJ2-7; 8 bases match TRBD1. Trimming cost V 5 bases and J 7 bases; bases outside gene matches: 7. The CDR3 runs to 13 residues. Germline V gene data show CDR1 as LNHDA and CDR2 as SQIVND (reference sequence). CDR3 in amino acids: CASSSQGAGEQYF. CDR3 bases: TGTGCCAGTAGTTCCCAGGGGGCGGGAGAGCAGTACTTC.

This chain links TRBV28 with TRBJ2-7; 7 nucleotides align to TRBD1. This CDR3 region has 14 residues. Germline CDR1 MDHEN, CDR2 SYDVKM. V lost 6 bases, J lost 7 bases, and 12 bases stayed unmatched. In nucleotides, the CDR3 is TGTGCCAGCAGCCACCTACAGGGGACGAGAGAGCAGTACTTC. Residues: CASSHLQGTREQYF.

The chain recombines TRBV14 with TRBJ1-2; 7 positions agree with TRBD1. The germline V gene has CDR1 SGHDN and CDR2 FVKESK. Germline trimming cut 1 base from V and 5 bases from J; bases unmatched to any gene: 7. This CDR3 comprises 15 residues. The CDR3 is CASSQVPGDSYGYTF. Here the CDR3 DNA reads TGTGCCAGCAGCCAAGTTCCCGGGGACAGTTATGGCTACACCTTC.

The chain uses TRBV7-9 and TRBJ2-5; TRBD2 aligns across 8 bases. The length of the CDR3 is 14 residues. Germline values: CDR1 SEHNR, CDR2 FQNEAQ (reference sequence). The CDR3 bases are TGTTCATCGCAGGCTAGCGGGCCCCAAGAGACCCAGTACTTC. Residues: CSSQASGPQETQYF.

The chain carries TRBV7-3 and TRBJ2-3, with TRBD1 matching 7 bases. The CDR3 runs 17 residues. After removal of 5 bases from V and 1 base from J, the junction contained 12 bases not matched to a gene. CDR1 SGHTA and CDR2 FQGTGA come from the germline V gene. The CDR3 reads CASSTQRQGIGTDTQYF. The CDR3 nucleotides read TGTGCCAGCAGCACCCAACGACAGGGAATCGGCACAGATACGCAGTATTTT.

The sample holds a few counts of this clone. This chain links TRBV7-6 with TRBJ2-2; D remains unclear. CDR3 length equals 13 residues. Germline V gene data show CDR1 as SGHVS and CDR2 as FNYEAQ. The V end lost 4 bases, the J end lost 6 bases, and 9 bases lay between the germline ends. The CDR3 nucleotides read TGTGCCAGCAGCTCGGTTCTCGCCGGGGAGCTGTTTTTT. Residues: CASSSVLAGELFF.

This chain joins TRBV2 and TRBJ1-1, with 11 bases fitting TRBD1. Germline lookup yields CDR1 SNHLY and CDR2 FYNNEI. The CDR3 contains 14 residues. V lost 6 bases and J lost 7; bases outside the gene matches: 7. CDR3 loop: CASRKDRGLGEAFF. The CDR3, as DNA: TGTGCCAGCAGGAAGGACAGGGGGCTCGGTGAAGCTTTCTTT.

This clone was detected only a few times. The chain joins TRBV7-2 to TRBJ1-1; 8 nucleotides align to TRBD1. The germline V gene encodes CDR1 SGHTA and CDR2 FQGNSA. The V gene end was trimmed by 4 bases and the J gene end by 1 base; junction bases not matched to a gene: 2. This CDR3 spans 14 amino acids. CDR3 nucleotide sequence: TGTGCCAGCAGCTCAGGGGGCGGGAACACTGAAGCTTTCTTT. This codes for CASSSGGGNTEAFF.

V is TRBV5-1 and J is TRBJ2-7, with D perhaps matching TRBD1 (6 bases). Trimming cost V 4 bases and J 8 bases, with 19 bases left between them. From germline, CDR1 is SGHRS and CDR2 YFSETQ. The CDR3 runs to 14 residues. CDR3 DNA: TGCGCCAGCAGCGCCCGCGACAGGATCCTACAGCAGTACTTC. Translating it yields CASSARDRILQQYF.

V is TRBV28 and J is TRBJ2-1; 9 positions match TRBD2. The CDR3 extends over 15 amino acids. Germline values: CDR1 MDHEN, CDR2 SYDVKM. After removal of 2 bases from V and 2 bases from J, the junction contained 1 base not matched to a gene. CDR3 bases: TGTGCCAGCAGTTTAGCGGGAGGGACCTACAATGAGCAGTTCTTC. This codes for CASSLAGGTYNEQFF.

This clone showed up just a few times. This chain links TRBV2 with TRBJ2-7, with 7 bases matching TRBD1. Trimming removed 8 bases from V and 1 base from J; junction bases left unmatched: 8. The CDR3 is made up of 14 amino acids. Germline CDR1 and CDR2: SNHLY and FYNNEI. The chain's CDR3 is CASQETGSSYEQYF. CDR3 nucleotides: TGTGCCAGCCAGGAGACAGGGTCATCCTACGAGCAGTACTTC.

This clone has only one observation. V and J are TRBV7-9 and TRBJ2-7; 7 nucleotides match TRBD1. From germline, CDR1 is SEHNR and CDR2 FQNEAQ (reference sequence). V dropped 1 base and J dropped 2; count of bases not matched to a gene: 2. This CDR3 region has 14 residues. This chain's CDR3 is CASSLVTGTYEQYF. CDR3 nucleotide sequence: TGTGCCAGCAGCTTAGTGACAGGGACCTACGAGCAGTACTTC.

This clone came up a few times. The chain carries TRBV4-3 and TRBJ2-7, with 7 bases lining up with TRBD1. Unmatched junction bases numbered 5, after V lost 0 bases and J lost 3 bases. CDR3 length equals 15 residues. Germline lookup yields CDR1 LGHNA and CDR2 YSLEER. The CDR3 nucleotides read TGCGCCAGCAGCCAAGATACTAGGGGGCACTACGAGCAGTACTTC. Protein: CASSQDTRGHYEQYF.

V gene TRBV29-1 combines with J gene TRBJ2-6; D not resolved. CDR1 and CDR2 from the germline V gene are SQVTM and ANQGSEA. There are 13 residues in the CDR3. The V gene lost 6 bases and the J gene lost 0 bases, with 6 bases spanning the gap. Here the CDR3 reads CSVSYSGANVLTF. The CDR3, as DNA: TGCAGCGTCTCTTACTCTGGGGCCAACGTCCTGACTTTC.

V and J are TRBV9 and TRBJ2-2, with a weak D call TRBD1 (6 bases). Trimming left V 0 bases short and J 1 base short, with 10 bases between. The CDR3 contains 16 residues. Germline CDR1 is SGDLS and CDR2 is YYNGEE. The CDR3 DNA reads as TGTGCCAGCAGCGTAGCAGGGGCGGGGAACACCGGGGAGCTGTTTTTT. Translating gives CASSVAGAGNTGELFF.

V and J are TRBV10-3 and TRBJ1-5; 11 nucleotides agree with TRBD1. The length of the CDR3 is 15 residues. CDR1 is ENHRY and CDR2 is SYGVKD in the germline V gene. V trimming: 6 bases; J trimming: 12 bases; junction bases outside the gene matches: 13. The DNA of the CDR3 is TGTGCCATCAGCGAGACCGGGACAGGGGGAAGGAACCAGCATTTT. Translating it yields CAISETGTGGRNQHF.

The chain uses TRBV9 and TRBJ2-1; D is perhaps TRBD2 (6 bases). The V end lost 0 bases, the J end lost 7 bases, and 14 bases lay between the germline ends. CDR1 SGDLS and CDR2 YYNGEE come from the germline V gene. This CDR3 is built from 15 residues. DNA for the CDR3: TGTGCCAGCAGCGTAGGGGTCGGGGGTAAAAATGAGCAGTTCTTC. It is translated as CASSVGVGGKNEQFF.

This clone has just a few counts. Compared with germline, one end of the junction differs, possibly owing to a read error. The sample contains more than one DNA sequence encoding this CDR3. V gene TRBV2 combines with J gene TRBJ1-5, with a weak D call TRBD1 (6 bases). The CDR3 runs 15 residues. Germline CDR1 is SNHLY and CDR2 is FYNNEI. This CDR3 reads CASTEDRTDNQPQHF. The CDR3 nucleotides are TGTGCCAGCACTGAAGACAGGACAGACAATCAGCCCCAGCATTTT.

This clone was counted only a few times. The chain has TRBV7-3 and TRBJ2-5, with 8 positions matching TRBD2. The J call is uncertain, as TRBJ2-7 better fits the DNA end. Germline lookup yields CDR1 SGHTA and CDR2 FQGTGA. This CDR3 contains 14 residues. The CDR3 DNA is TGTGCCAGCAGCTTGAGCGGGGGAACCTACGAGCAGTACTTC. As protein: CASSLSGGTYEQYF.

This clone occurred a few times. The chain carries TRBV4-3 and TRBJ1-4, with 10 bases lining up with TRBD1. V gave up 2 bases and J gave up 5 bases; unmatched junction bases: 5. The V gene's germline CDR1 is LGHNA and CDR2 YSLEER. The CDR3 spans 16 residues. The CDR3: CASSQFPGQGNEKLFF. DNA of the CDR3: TGCGCCAGCAGCCAATTCCCGGGACAGGGGAATGAAAAACTGTTTTTT.

This clone showed up just a few times. The rearrangement joins TRBV6-1 to TRBJ1-4; a weak D match, TRBD1 (6 bases). V shed 6 bases and J shed 8 bases, with 16 bases lying between them. CDR3 length equals 14 residues. CDR1 is MNHNS, CDR2 SASEGT, per germline. This chain's CDR3 is CASRADRMGEKLFF. The DNA for the CDR3 is TGTGCCAGCAGAGCCGACAGGATGGGAGAAAAACTGTTTTTT.

There are a few counts of this clone. The chain employs TRBV11-2 and TRBJ1-2; 7 bases match TRBD1. This CDR3 is built from 15 residues. J was trimmed by 6 bases and V by 0 bases; bases with no gene match: 7. CDR1 SGHAT and CDR2 FQNNGV come from the germline V gene. The CDR3 here is CASSLDPTGSHGYTF. CDR3 DNA sequence: TGTGCCAGCAGCTTAGACCCGACAGGGAGCCATGGCTACACCTTC.

The table lists this clone with a few counts. This rearrangement joins TRBV7-2 to TRBJ1-1; D uncertain. This CDR3 region has 13 residues. Germline V gene lookup returns CDR1 SGHTA and CDR2 FQGNSA. Trimming took 6 bases from V and 2 from J, leaving 10 bases between them. The CDR3 loop reads CASRWQFNTEAFF. In DNA form, the CDR3 reads TGTGCCAGCAGGTGGCAGTTCAACACTGAAGCTTTCTTT.

This clone was seen a handful of times. This chain uses TRBV2 with TRBJ2-7, with a tentative D call TRBD2 (6 bases). This CDR3 contains 15 residues. Germline V gene lookup returns CDR1 SNHLY and CDR2 FYNNEI. Trimming left V 0 bases short and J 0 bases short, with 9 bases between. CDR3 in DNA: TGTGCCAGCAGTGAAGCGGGAGGATACTCCTACGAGCAGTACTTC. Its protein product is CASSEAGGYSYEQYF.

In DNA form, the CDR3 reads TGCGCCAGCAGCCCACTCCCAGATACGCAGTATTTT. Its translation: CASSPLPDTQYF. This chain links TRBV5-1 with TRBJ2-3; D call uncertain. V was shortened by 4 bases and J by 4 bases, with 7 bases between the two germline ends. There are 12 residues in the CDR3. Germline loops: CDR1 SGHRS, CDR2 YFSETQ.